This TCR beta chain was sequenced during a study of blood T cell repertoires in COVID-19. Looking at the study overall: Researchers got acute and convalescent COVID-19 samples from the United States, Italy and Spain. Sample material is recorded as cDNA or gDNA derived from T cells, B-cell-depleted T cells, or PBMCs.

The CDR3 length is 17 residues. Germline V gives CDR1 KGHDR, CDR2 SFDVKD. The V gene lost 2 bases and the J gene lost 2 bases, with 17 bases spanning the gap. Participant reports of clinical history set cohort assignment. Clones were read by immunoSEQ multiplex PCR, and TCRdb kept only the in-frame ones, dropping some. The repertoire holds about 50,000 clones, with approximately 80% as singletons. V and J are TRBV24-1 and TRBJ2-5, with TRBD2 as a possible D gene (5 bases). The source of this sequence is a woman in her forties or fifties with acute COVID-19. Material for sequencing was PBMCs or T cells enriched from blood (not recorded which). The CDR3 DNA follows: TGTGCCACCAGTGATTCATCCCCCGGGGAACCTCAAGAGACCCAGTACTTC. Translation gives CATSDSSPGEPQETQYF.